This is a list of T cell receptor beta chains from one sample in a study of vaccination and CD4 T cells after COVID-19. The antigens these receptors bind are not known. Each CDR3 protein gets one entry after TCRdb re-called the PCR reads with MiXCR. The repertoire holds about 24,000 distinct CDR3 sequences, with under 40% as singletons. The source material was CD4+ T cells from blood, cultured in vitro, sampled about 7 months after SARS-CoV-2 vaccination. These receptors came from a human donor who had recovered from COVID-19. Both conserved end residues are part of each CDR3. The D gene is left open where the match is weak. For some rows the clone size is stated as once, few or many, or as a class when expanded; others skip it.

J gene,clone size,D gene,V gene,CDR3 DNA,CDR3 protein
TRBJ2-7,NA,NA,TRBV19,TGTGCCAGTAGAAAGACAGGCAGCTCCTACGAGCAGTACTTC,CASRKTGSSYEQYF
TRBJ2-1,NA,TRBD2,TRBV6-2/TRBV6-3,TGTGCCAGCAGTTACTCCGCTAGCGGGCAGAATGAGCAGTTCTTC,CASSYSASGQNEQFF
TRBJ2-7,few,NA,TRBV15,TGTGCCACCAGCAGAGGCCCCTATGGAAGGATTTACGAGCAGTACTTC,CATSRGPYGRIYEQYF
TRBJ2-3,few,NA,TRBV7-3,TGTGCCAGCAGCTACGGGGATACGCAGTATTTT,CASSYGDTQYF
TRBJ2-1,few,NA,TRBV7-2,TGTGCCAGCAGCCCACAGAGCGGAAATTACAATGAGCAGTTCTTC,CASSPQSGNYNEQFF
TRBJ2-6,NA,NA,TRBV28,TGTGCCAGCAGTTTTTTAAGCTCTGGGGCCAACGTCCTGACTTTC,CASSFLSSGANVLTF
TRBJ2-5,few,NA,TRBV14,TGTGCCAGCAGCAGGGAAGAGACCCAGTACTTC,CASSREETQYF
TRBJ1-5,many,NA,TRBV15,TGTGCCACCAGCACAGGGACACTCCCCGGCAATCAGCCCCAGCATTTT,CATSTGTLPGNQPQHF
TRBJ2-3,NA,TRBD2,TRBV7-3,TGTGCCAGCAGCTACCTACCGACTAGCGGTAGCACAGATACGCAGTATTTT,CASSYLPTSGSTDTQYF
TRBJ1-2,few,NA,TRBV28,TGTGCCAGCAGTCCTCGGTACTATGGCTACACCTTC,CASSPRYYGYTF
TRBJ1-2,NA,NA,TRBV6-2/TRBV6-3,TGTGCCAGCGAGGACGCGTATGGCTACACCTTC,CASEDAYGYTF
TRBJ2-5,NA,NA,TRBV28,TGTGCCAGCAGGGCGCGGGGCGCGGGGCCTCGAGAGACCCAGTACTTC,CASRARGAGPRETQYF
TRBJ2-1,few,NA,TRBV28,TGTGCCAGCAGTTTTGATTATGTACAGGGGAGGAATGAGCAGTTCTTC,CASSFDYVQGRNEQFF
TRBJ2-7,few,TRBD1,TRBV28,TGTGCCAGCAGTTTAGGACAGGGGTCCGGGTACGAGCAGTACTTC,CASSLGQGSGYEQYF
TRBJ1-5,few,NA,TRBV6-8,TGTGCCAGCAGTTGGGATCAGCCCCAGCATTTT,CASSWDQPQHF
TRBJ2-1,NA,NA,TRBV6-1,TGTGCCAGCAGTGAGCGAGACTTTTACAATGAGCAGTTCTTC,CASSERDFYNEQFF
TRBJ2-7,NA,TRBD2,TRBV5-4,TGTGCCAGCAGCTTGGGACTAGCGGGTGCCCCTAACGAGCAGTACTTC,CASSLGLAGAPNEQYF
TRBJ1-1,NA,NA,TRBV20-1,TGCAGTAATCACCCAGGGGAACGCACTGAAGCTTTCTTT,CSNHPGERTEAFF
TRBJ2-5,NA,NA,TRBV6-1,TGTGCCAGCGGCCGCTCCGGCACGCTACTCGAGACCCAGTACTTC,CASGRSGTLLETQYF
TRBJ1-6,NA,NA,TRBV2,TGTGCCAGCAGGGTCATGAGTTCTAATTCACCCCTCCACTTT,CASRVMSSNSPLHF
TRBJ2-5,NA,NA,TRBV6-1,TGTGCCAGCAGCCGAGACGCTCTAGCCCCATTTGGTCGAGAGACCCAGTACTTC,CASSRDALAPFGRETQYF
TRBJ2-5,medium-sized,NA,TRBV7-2,TGTGCCAGCAGACCACCTCAGGAGACCCAGTACTTC,CASRPPQETQYF
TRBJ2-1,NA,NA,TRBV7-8,TGTGCCAGCATGTCAGGACTATCCTACAATGAGCAGTTCTTC,CASMSGLSYNEQFF
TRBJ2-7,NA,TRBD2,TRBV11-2,TGTGCCAGCAGCTTCACCGGACTAGCGACGATCTACGAGCAGTACTTC,CASSFTGLATIYEQYF
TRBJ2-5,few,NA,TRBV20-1,TGCAGTGCTAGACAGGATGGAGGAGAGACCCAGTACTTC,CSARQDGGETQYF
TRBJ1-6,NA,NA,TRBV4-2,TGTGCCAGCAGCCGTGAACAGGGCCAGGGGAATTCACCCCTCCACTTT,CASSREQGQGNSPLHF
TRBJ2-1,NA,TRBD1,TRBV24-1,TGTGCCACCAGTGATCCCCCGGGGCAGGGGGTTGTGGATGAGCAGTTCTTC,CATSDPPGQGVVDEQFF
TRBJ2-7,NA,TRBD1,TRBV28,TGTGCCAGCAGTCTACAGGGGGGAGGGCAGTACTTC,CASSLQGGGQYF